This record looks at one T cell receptor (beta chain) sequence and its context. The length of the CDR3 is 17 residues. Trimming at V came to 0 bases and at J to 5 bases, leaving 12 bases not matched to a gene. The germline V gene has CDR1 SGHDT and CDR2 YYEEEE. In the authors' methods: Amplification of reference gene primers provided the estimated nucleated cell counts. The method was immunoSEQ multiplex PCR; TCRdb's version includes in-frame clones alone and lacks a portion of them. V, J and clone size are those of that table, while D and trimming were read from the DNA. The table lists some 460,000 clones, around 90% of them singletons, with around 0.7% in the top ten. Residents of 20 to 25 US areas, aged about 18 to 89 years, made up the participants. Allocation to cohorts depended on clinical history reported by the participants. Recovered participants had two consecutive negative NP/OP PCR tests, healthcare professional clearance, or symptom resolution.

The data were obtained in a study of blood T cell repertoires in COVID-19. Input material: PBMCs or T cells enriched from blood (not recorded which). This receptor was obtained from a woman aged 18-29 years who had recovered from COVID-19. The chain uses TRBV5-6 and TRBJ2-5; 8 bases align to TRBD2. The CDR3 reads CASSLDPGLVTDETQYF. CDR3 sequence (DNA): TGTGCCAGCAGCTTGGATCCGGGACTAGTGACGGATGAGACCCAGTACTTC.